Below, 24 T cell receptor beta chains from the same sample are listed, as sequenced in a study of technical replicates of blood from several donors (dated by TCRdb to about 2017). Libraries were prepared through the immunoSEQ multiplex PCR assay. Sourced from immuneACCESS, this table was stored by TCRdb with only in-frame sequences that have V and J called. A share of the clones is absent; for the studies checked, an unresolved V gene accounts for under half, and the remainder has no known explanation. The sample contains about 82,000 clones, roughly 95% of them found a single time. The ten largest account for about 0.41% of the sample. Sample: T cells isolated from PBMCs. The receptors come from a human donor in good health.

This clone was detected only once. The CDR3 DNA follows: TGTGCCAGCAGTCCTCCTCGACTAGACTACAATGAGCAGTTCTTC. It specifies CASSPPRLDYNEQFF. The gene calls are TRBV28 and TRBJ2-1, with D possibly matching TRBD2 (6 bases). Germline values: CDR1 MDHEN, CDR2 SYDVKM. CDR3 size: 15 residues. Trimming pared 5 bases from V and 3 bases from J, leaving 14 bases between.

The chain employs TRBV30 and TRBJ2-7; TRBD2 matches 9 bases. Losses at the gene ends were 3 bases for V and 6 bases for J; bases not matched to a gene: 6. The CDR3 is 13 residues long. Germline V gene data show CDR1 as GTSNPN and CDR2 as SVGIG (reference sequence). The chain's CDR3 is CAWRKAGGREQYF. CDR3 coding DNA: TGTGCCTGGAGAAAGGCGGGAGGGCGCGAGCAGTACTTC. The full variable domain, its missing parts supplied by reference TRBV30 and TRBJ2-7, is SQTIHQWPATLVQPVGSPLSLECTVEGTSNPNLYWYRQAAGRGLQLLFYSVGIGQISSEVPQNLSASRPQDRQFILSSKKLLLSDSGFYLCAWRKAGGREQYFGPGTRLTVT.

The J gene is TRBJ2-1, the V gene TRBV10-2; 11 positions agree with TRBD2. Unmatched junction bases numbered 12, after V lost 8 bases and J lost 9 bases. In germline, CDR1 is WSHSY, CDR2 SAAADI. The CDR3 is 15 amino acids. In DNA, the CDR3 is TGCGCCAGCCTCCCGATTAGCGGGAGGGCCAGTGAGCAGTTCTTC. It yields the protein CASLPISGRASEQFF.

The rearrangement joins TRBV6-5 to TRBJ2-7, with D tentatively TRBD2 (6 bases). Trimming stripped 0 bases from V and 3 bases from J, with 15 bases between. The germline gives CDR1 MNHEY, CDR2 SVGAGI. The CDR3 loop spans 16 amino acids. The CDR3 coding sequence is TGTGCCAGCAGTTACTCGAGGGCCGGGAGAGGCTACGAGCAGTACTTC. Protein sequence: CASSYSRAGRGYEQYF.

The chain has TRBV28 and TRBJ1-5; 7 positions agree with TRBD1. Losses at the gene ends were 3 bases for V and 3 bases for J; bases not matched to a gene: 11. This CDR3 has 17 amino acids. Germline CDR1 MDHEN, CDR2 SYDVKM. CDR3 in DNA: TGTGCCAGCAGTTTCTGGACAGGATGGGATTTCAATCAGCCCCAGCATTTT. Translated, it gives CASSFWTGWDFNQPQHF.

The chain combines TRBV11-2 with TRBJ2-7; 9 bases fit TRBD2. Trimming removed 4 bases from V and 1 base from J; junction bases left unmatched: 5. CDR3 size: 15 residues. Germline lookup yields CDR1 SGHAT and CDR2 FQNNGV. DNA of the CDR3: TGTGCCAGCAGCTCCCGACTAGCGGAGTCCTACGAGCAGTACTTC. Its translation: CASSSRLAESYEQYF. The full variable domain, in which reference TRBV11-2 and TRBJ2-7 provide the parts outside the CDR3, is EAGVAQSPRYKIIEKRQSVAFWCNPISGHATLYWYQQILGQGPKLLIQFQNNGVVDDSQLPKDRFSAERLKGVDSTLKIQPAKLEDSAVYLCASSSRLAESYEQYFGPGTRLTVT.

The chain combines TRBV7-9 with TRBJ1-1; no clear D. This CDR3 region has 15 residues. The germline V gene encodes CDR1 SEHNR and CDR2 FQNEAQ (reference sequence). V lost 5 bases and J lost 0, with 13 bases in between. The CDR3 bases are TGTGCCAGCAGCCTACCGCCAGGTATGAACACTGAAGCTTTCTTT. It encodes CASSLPPGMNTEAFF. Drawing the rest from reference TRBV7-9 and TRBJ1-1, the complete variable domain is DTGVSQNPRHKITKRGQNVTFRCDPISEHNRLYWYRQTLGQGPEFLTYFQNEAQLEKSRLLSDRFSAERPKGSFSTLEIQRTEQGDSAMYLCASSLPPGMNTEAFFGQGTRLTVV.

This clone occurred once. This rearrangement joins TRBV28 to TRBJ2-7, with 14 bases lining up with TRBD2. Germline V gene data show CDR1 as MDHEN and CDR2 as SYDVKM. The J segment lost 2 bases and the V segment lost 4 bases, leaving 7 bases of the junction unmatched. This CDR3 is 17 amino acids long. The CDR3 loop is CASSSPGTSGGTYEQYF. DNA of the CDR3: TGTGCCAGCAGTTCCCCCGGGACTAGCGGGGGAACCTACGAGCAGTACTTC.

V gene TRBV2 combines with J gene TRBJ2-2; TRBD2 matches at 14 bases. The V segment lost 2 bases and the J segment 6 bases; nucleotides outside the gene matches: 2. The CDR3 covers 16 residues. Germline CDR1 and CDR2: SNHLY and FYNNEI. The CDR3 is CASSEPGLAGAGELFF. As DNA, the CDR3 is TGTGCCAGCAGTGAACCGGGACTAGCGGGAGCCGGGGAGCTGTTTTTT. The full variable domain, with the rest looked up from reference TRBV2 and TRBJ2-2, is EPEVTQTPSHQVTQMGQEVILRCVPISNHLYFYWYRQILGQKVEFLVSFYNNEISEKSEIFDDQFSVERPDGSNFTLKIRSTKLEDSAMYFCASSEPGLAGAGELFFGEGSRLTVL.

V and J are TRBV7-9 and TRBJ1-1, with D unresolved. Germline CDR1 SEHNR, CDR2 FQNEAQ (reference sequence). The CDR3 length is 11 residues. V was cut by 5 bases and J by 11 bases, with 12 bases left in between. DNA for the CDR3: TGTGCCAGCAGCCAACGGGTGGAGGCTTTCTTT. This translates into CASSQRVEAFF.

The V and J genes are TRBV19 and TRBJ1-1; D unclear. This CDR3 is built from 15 residues. V dropped 3 bases and J dropped 1 base, with 12 bases sitting between them. Germline lookup yields CDR1 LNHDA and CDR2 SQIVND (reference sequence). CDR3 protein: CASSIGDRWNTEAFF. The CDR3 nucleotides read TGTGCCAGTAGTATTGGAGACCGTTGGAACACTGAAGCTTTCTTT.

DNA for the CDR3: TGTGCCAGCAGCTTAGGACAGGGGAGCTATGGCTACACCTTC. Amino acid sequence: CASSLGQGSYGYTF. This chain uses TRBV11-2 with TRBJ1-2, with TRBD1 matching 8 bases. This CDR3 contains 14 residues. Germline V lookup: CDR1 SGHAT, CDR2 FQNNGV. Trimming at V came to 1 base and at J to 4 bases, leaving 2 bases not matched to a gene.

The V and J genes are TRBV10-2 and TRBJ2-6, with D unresolved. This CDR3 contains 16 residues. The germline gives CDR1 WSHSY, CDR2 SAAADI. Trimming left V 3 bases short and J 4 bases short, with 13 bases between. CDR3 protein: CASSDPPGSGANVLTF. CDR3 nucleotides: TGCGCCAGCAGTGATCCCCCAGGCTCGGGGGCCAACGTCCTGACTTTC.

This clone was found once. The chain recombines TRBV6-1 with TRBJ2-3; 10 bases agree with TRBD2. Trimming took 2 bases from V and 4 from J; bases not matched to a gene: 3. The CDR3 is 15 amino acids. In germline, CDR1 is MNHNS, CDR2 SASEGT. The CDR3 DNA is TGTGCCAGCAGTGAAAAAGCGGGAGGGCCAGATACGCAGTATTTT. Protein sequence: CASSEKAGGPDTQYF.

The rearrangement links TRBV25-1 to TRBJ1-2; weak D call: TRBD1 (6 bases). The CDR3 contains 14 residues. V was trimmed by 1 base and J by 3 bases, leaving 9 bases between them. Germline CDR1 is MGHDK and CDR2 is SYGVNS. The CDR3 DNA follows: TGTGCCAGCAGTGAATTTGAGGGGGACTATGGCTACACCTTC. As protein: CASSEFEGDYGYTF.

V is TRBV5-5 and J is TRBJ1-1; the D gene is possibly TRBD1 (6 bases). The CDR3 runs to 14 residues. CDR1 is SGHKS and CDR2 is YYEKEE in the germline V gene (reference sequence). V was shortened by 0 bases and J by 6 bases, with 12 bases between the two germline ends. This CDR3 is CASSLEGGHAEAFF. CDR3 DNA sequence: TGTGCCAGCAGCTTGGAGGGGGGGCACGCTGAAGCTTTCTTT.

This sequence joins TRBV2 and TRBJ2-7; 10 nucleotides align to TRBD2. This CDR3 comprises 18 residues. The germline V gene has CDR1 SNHLY and CDR2 FYNNEI. V was clipped by 2 bases and J by 1 base; unmatched bases: 11. For the CDR3, the DNA is TGTGCCAGCAGTGAATGGCTAGCGGGAGTCTTGGGGTCCTACGAGCAGTACTTC. It translates to CASSEWLAGVLGSYEQYF.

This chain joins TRBV19 and TRBJ2-3; the match to TRBD2 covers 7 bases. CDR1 is LNHDA, CDR2 SQIVND, per germline (reference sequence). The CDR3 totals 16 residues. The V and J ends lost 3 bases and 0 bases, in that order; junction bases with no gene match: 6. This CDR3 reads CASSIGGGSSTDTQYF. In DNA form, the CDR3 reads TGTGCCAGTAGTATCGGGGGAGGGTCTAGCACAGATACGCAGTATTTT.

The chain has TRBV7-9 and TRBJ1-2, with D maybe TRBD1 (6 bases). The germline V and J ends were trimmed by 3 bases and 0 bases, with 11 bases remaining between them. The CDR3 covers 15 residues. Germline CDR1 and CDR2: SEHNR and FQNEAQ (reference sequence). CDR3 nucleotide sequence: TGTGCCAGCAGCTTGACAGGCTCAGCTAACTATGGCTACACCTTC. Translated: CASSLTGSANYGYTF.

The chain has TRBV5-1 and TRBJ2-5, with 7 positions matching TRBD1. The CDR3 is 15 residues long. Germline CDR1 reads SGHRS; CDR2 reads YFSETQ. The trim removed 5 bases at V and 2 bases at J, leaving 9 bases unmatched. CDR3 bases: TGCGCCAGCAGAAGATCCGGGACAGAACAAGAGACCCAGTACTTC. Encoded protein: CASRRSGTEQETQYF.

The chain carries TRBV29-1 and TRBJ2-3; 15 bases map to TRBD2. The V and J ends lost 6 bases and 6 bases, in that order; junction bases with no gene match: 10. This CDR3 is built from 16 residues. Germline CDR1 SQVTM, CDR2 ANQGSEA. CDR3 amino acids: CSVETLGTSGRDTQYF. The CDR3 DNA is TGCAGCGTCGAAACTCTTGGGACTAGCGGGAGGGATACGCAGTATTTT.

About this clone itself: One end of the junction is discordant with germline, which a read error may explain. The chain recombines TRBV29-1 with TRBJ2-7, with 7 bases that match TRBD1. This CDR3 has 15 residues. Per the germline V gene, CDR1 is SQVTM and CDR2 is ANQGSEA. The CDR3 reads CSVEASVGGWSEQYF. In DNA, the CDR3 is TGCAGCGTCGAAGCCAGTGTAGGGGGCTGGAGCGAGCAGTACTTC.

The chain links TRBV10-3 to TRBJ2-2; TRBD2 agrees at 9 bases. Germline V gene data show CDR1 as ENHRY and CDR2 as SYGVKD. J was trimmed by 5 bases and V by 7 bases; bases with no gene match: 2. CDR3 length: 13 residues. The CDR3 sequence is CAITSGITGELFF. CDR3 nucleotide sequence: TGTGCCATCACTAGCGGGATTACCGGGGAGCTGTTTTTT.

This sequence joins TRBV2 and TRBJ2-5, with a tentative D call TRBD2 (6 bases). This CDR3 spans 14 amino acids. Trimming removed 6 bases from V and 1 base from J, with 12 bases in between. Germline assignment: CDR1 SNHLY and CDR2 FYNNEI. Here the CDR3 reads CASRGDSSQETQYF. CDR3 bases: TGTGCCAGCAGGGGGGACTCCTCCCAAGAGACCCAGTACTTC.